This T cell receptor beta chain derives from a study of human T cells and chemical hapten exposure (dated by TCRdb to the early 2020s). Notes on the research overall: For sensitization, 2% DPC in acetone was applied to a roughly 2 cm by roughly 2 cm area of upper inner arm skin. Throughout the roughly 25-week study period, patients were also given weekly therapeutic DPC doses on the scalp. Patch testing on the upper back used Finn chambers containing 0.01% DPC, with scoring done after 6 days according to International Contact Dermatitis Research Group standards. The mostly female patient cohort included alopecia areata with under or over 50% scalp involvement, alopecia totalis and alopecia universalis. Libraries were pooled for sequencing, and per-sample TCR yields varied mainly because of small differences in library volumes within the pool. This study followed changes in the peripheral blood TCR repertoire in vivo during primary and secondary sensitization of alopecia patients to the hapten diphenylcyclopropenone (DPC). Blood samples were taken from patients before sensitization (week 0) and at 2, 6 and about 24 weeks after DPC sensitization. Around 30 alopecia patients provided blood for TCR sequencing at one to four time points (pre-sensitization, 2, 6 and 24 weeks). Beyond this particular receptor, the publication reports: Expanded TCRs formed significantly more large CDR3 similarity clusters than pre-sensitization or healthy control sets, consistent with antigen-driven responses. Alopecia, a presumed autoimmune disease, was present in all patients, so the immune response of the patients might differ from that of healthy individuals. After repeated subsampling, the strength of the expansion versus patch-test correlation and the threshold at which it became significant changed. Patch test score was positively correlated with the number of PT1 expanded TCRs, with significance at thresholds 8, 16 and 32 but not at 4. The number of TCRs above 1 in 1000 frequency did not change with DPC sensitization; there was no evidence of global repertoire structure alterations.

Taken with the paper, the label for time point translates to: pre-sensitization, week 0. The treatment or condition tag for this specimen amounts to: therapeutic diphenylcyclopropenone sensitization with weekly scalp DPC. Blood at each patch-test visit was drawn before the patch test was applied. Patients were eligible if aged 18 to 70, diagnosed with alopecia and judged suitable for DPC therapy, and pregnant patients were excluded. Total RNA was extracted from unfractionated whole blood collected in Tempus Blood RNA tubes. This clonotype was counted between two and nine times. The antigen it binds to is not known. Within one base of it there is no much larger clone, and no base qualities were kept. Libraries were made using RACE. The listed sequencing device is NextSeq 500. Library preparation attached unique molecular identifiers to individual cDNA molecules for quantitative, reproducible TCR counting. Both TCR alpha and TCR beta chains were sequenced from each blood RNA sample. As for the authors' bioinformatics: The median number of TCRs per sample was around 96,000, ranging from 23,224 to 690,600. V, J and CDR3 annotation of the TCR reads was performed with the Decombinator software suite. For the PS versus PT1 abundance plots, all samples were subsampled to the same number of TCRs (28,000). Expanded TCRs were defined as absent before sensitization and observed at least eight times at the 2-week time point. Starting from the raw public reads, TCRdb applied fastp trimming at Q25, assembled clones with MiXCR and retained in-frame beta chains. Entries that share a CDR3 protein sequence are merged under the most common genes and DNA. For this entry, the V and J calls and clone size follow TCRdb and not the study's own pipeline. Within this sample are around 110,000 distinct CDR3 sequences, with roughly 12% of them counted one time only. The leading ten clones occupy more than 1.5% of the sample.

This specimen consisted of whole blood, obtained in connection with sensitization to the hapten diphenylcyclopropenone (DPC). The receptor was isolated from a woman between 45 and 65 years old with alopecia areata. Some clones in this sample may be carry-over from other donors' samples.

The CDR3 protein is CASTPGAGLAGETQYF. The sequenced DNA: TGTGCCAGTACCCCAGGGGCGGGACTAGCCGGAGAGACCCAGTACTTC. This receptor chain uses TRBV28 and TRBJ2-5; TRBD2 matches 9 bases in the middle. From V the trimming removes 9 bases and from J it removes 4 bases, while the gene matches leave 15 bases of the junction unaccounted for. From its cysteine to its phenylalanine, the CDR3 spans 16 amino acids. Only the CDR3 DNA is retained, 48 bases long and in frame from the first base. CDR1 MDHEN and CDR2 SYDVKM were looked up in the germline V gene.